This TCR beta chain was recorded in a study of Ad26.COV2.S vaccination and SARS-CoV-2 variants. TCRdb's table, derived via immunoSEQ multiplex PCR, lists solely in-frame clones and lacks some. Of more than 350,000 clones listed, about nine tenths were seen once; the top ten hold 9% to 15%. From germline, CDR1 is SGHKS and CDR2 YYEKEE (reference sequence). V shed 0 bases and J shed 3 bases, with 7 bases lying between them. CDR3 length: 13 residues. The treatment: approximately 18 received Ad26.COV2.S at low or high dose, single or two shots; 5 received placebo; per-sample allocation not given. Samples were taken on day 63 after the first vaccine or placebo injection. Study outcomes and limitations: The study found higher spike-specific TCR breadth in vaccine than placebo recipients.

About this clone itself: What it recognizes is unknown.

The sequence derives from a person aged 18-65 years who received the Ad26.COV2.S COVID-19 vaccine or a placebo. The chain links TRBV5-5 to TRBJ2-7, with D possibly being TRBD1 (6 bases). The sample was peripheral blood, taken in a trial of Ad26.COV2.S vaccine versus placebo. This CDR3 reads CASSLVQGYEQYF. The DNA of the CDR3 is TGTGCCAGCAGCTTGGTACAGGGCTACGAGCAGTACTTC.